This record looks at one TCR beta chain sequence and its context. V lost 5 bases to trimming and J lost 4 bases; unmatched junction nucleotides: 5. The CDR3 extends over 14 amino acids. Germline V gives CDR1 MRHNA, CDR2 SNTAGT. The source of the sample is a study of blood T cell repertoires in COVID-19. Whole-study context: Specimens from acute and convalescent COVID-19 originated in the United States, Italy and Spain. The cDNA or gDNA used as material had been derived from T cells, B-cell-depleted T cells, or PBMCs.

Original handling: It was from reference gene primer amplification that nucleated cell counts were estimated. Clones were read by immunoSEQ multiplex PCR, and TCRdb kept only the in-frame ones, dropping some. V and J calls and clone size are copied from that table; D and trimming were computed from the DNA. Seen here are around 100,000 clones, roughly 84% observed once, and the top ten hold approximately 12%. Sequencing was done on a sample of peripheral blood. The rearrangement joins TRBV6-4 to TRBJ1-5, with 7 bases matching TRBD1. The TCR originated in a human donor in a cohort sampled during active COVID-19. The CDR3 coding sequence is TGTGCCAGCAGTCCTGACAGGGCTAATCAGCCCCAGCATTTT. Its translation: CASSPDRANQPQHF.